The clone carrying this T cell receptor beta chain came up a few times. Antigen: not known. These data originate in a study of cytomegalovirus exposure and HLA in healthy donors. Findings and caveats of the study: A later analysis found first-cohort TCR clusters tended to co-occur in the 95 to 150 validation repertoires.

The CDR3 spans 16 residues. Losses at the gene ends were 4 bases for V and 6 bases for J; bases not matched to a gene: 10. The germline gives CDR1 SGHRS, CDR2 YFSETQ. The donors were part of the validation cohort of 120 or so subjects. That cohort was separate from the first cohort, which comprised roughly 670 subjects. Generated by immunoSEQ multiplex PCR, the TCRdb table keeps only in-frame clones and is missing some. The sample lists roughly 70,000 clones, around four fifths occurring once. Sequences were obtained from PBMCs. This TCR was recovered from a man aged 25 to 40 in good health and CMV-seronegative. The V gene is TRBV5-1, the J gene TRBJ2-2, with 9 bases that match TRBD2. The CDR3 sequence: CASSRGLASGPGELFF. The CDR3 DNA follows: TGCGCCAGCAGCCGGGGACTAGCTAGCGGGCCCGGGGAGCTGTTTTTT.